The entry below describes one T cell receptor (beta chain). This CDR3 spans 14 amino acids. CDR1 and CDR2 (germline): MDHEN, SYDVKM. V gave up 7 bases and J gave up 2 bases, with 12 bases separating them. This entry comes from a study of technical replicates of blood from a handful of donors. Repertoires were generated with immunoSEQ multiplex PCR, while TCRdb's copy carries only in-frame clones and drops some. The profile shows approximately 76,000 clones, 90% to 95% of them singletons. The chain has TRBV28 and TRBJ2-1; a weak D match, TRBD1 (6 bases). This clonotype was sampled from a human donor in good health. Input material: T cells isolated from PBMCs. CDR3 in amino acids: CASTRDTTYNEQFF. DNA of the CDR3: TGTGCCAGCACCCGGGACACGACCTACAATGAGCAGTTCTTC. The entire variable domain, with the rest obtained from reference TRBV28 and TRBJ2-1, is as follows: DVKVTQSSRYLVKRTGEKVFLECVQDMDHENMFWYRQDPGLGLRLIYFSYDVKMKEKGDIPEGYSVSREKKERFSLILESASTNQTSMYLCASTRDTTYNEQFFGPGTRLTVL.